Listed here are 2 T cell receptor beta chains from one sample, sequenced in a study of beta chain features in type 1 diabetes. Notes on the study in general: TCRB CDR3s were moderately but significantly shorter in Type 1 diabetes patients in all four CD4+ subsets.

Reverse transcription of all isolated RNA meant that expressed TCRB transcripts were sequenced. Data came from immunoSEQ multiplex PCR; TCRdb stores just in-frame clones and leaves some out. Among roughly 24,000 clones listed, under 60% were seen once. The antigens these receptors bind are not known. The sequencing input was stem cell memory CD4+ T cells from blood. These receptors were taken from a man aged 18 to 30 with type 1 diabetes.

This chain uses TRBV18 with TRBJ2-2, with TRBD2 as a possible D gene (6 bases). Trimming shortened V by 0 bases and J by 3 bases, and 11 bases separated the two germline ends. Per the germline V gene, CDR1 is KGHSH and CDR2 is LQKENI. CDR3 length: 16 residues. The CDR3 reads CASSPPNTGDTGELFF. CDR3 nucleotide sequence: TGTGCCAGCTCACCACCCAATACGGGGGACACCGGGGAGCTGTTTTTT.

The chain joins TRBV5-4 to TRBJ2-1; 8 bases match TRBD2. The V and J ends lost 0 bases and 6 bases, in that order; junction bases with no gene match: 5. Germline V gene lookup returns CDR1 SGHNT and CDR2 YYREEE (reference sequence). CDR3 length: 15 residues. The CDR3 loop is CASSLGGGLFNEQFF. The CDR3 DNA is TGTGCCAGCAGCTTGGGCGGGGGGTTATTCAATGAGCAGTTCTTC.